These T cell receptor beta chains were read from a single sample in a study of spatial heterogeneity in lung cancer. TCRdb fed the 5' RACE reads into MiXCR, producing one record per CDR3 protein. The sample has about 18,000 distinct CDR3 sequences, 15% to 20% seen once; the top ten hold around an eighth. This specimen consisted of PBMCs, obtained at surgery. All receptors come from a male donor with early-stage non-small cell lung cancer. CDR3s include the opening cysteine and the closing phenylalanine or tryptophan. The D gene is left open where the match is weak. Clone size is shown for a subset of rows, as once, few, many or a class of expanded clone.

TRBV5-1	NA	NA	TRBJ2-3	15	CASRREIIFTDTQYF	TGCGCCAGCAGAAGGGAAATAATCTTCACAGATACGCAGTATTTT
TRBV7-9	TRBD2	once	TRBJ2-3	16	CASSRPRETSGDTQYF	TGTGCCAGCAGCCGACCCCGAGAGACTAGCGGAGATACGCAGTATTTT
TRBV29-1	NA	few	TRBJ2-7	11	CSVLLTGEQYF	TGCAGCGTCCTTTTGACCGGCGAGCAGTACTTC
TRBV29-1	NA	NA	TRBJ2-3	12	CSVESGPLGQYF	TGCAGCGTTGAGAGTGGACCCCTTGGGCAGTATTTT
TRBV6-6	TRBD1	few	TRBJ1-2	14	CATRPGGAGYGYTF	TGTGCCACTCGACCAGGGGGCGCGGGGTATGGCTACACCTTC
TRBV6-5	TRBD1	NA	TRBJ2-7	13	CASTTGAPYEQYF	TGTGCCAGCACCACAGGGGCCCCCTACGAGCAGTACTTC
TRBV7-3	NA	few	TRBJ2-7	16	CASSPQRPRLWDEQYF	TGTGCCAGCAGCCCGCAACGACCACGGCTATGGGACGAGCAGTACTTC
TRBV12-3/TRBV12-4	NA	few	TRBJ2-3	17	CASSFGEAGRNVDTQYF	TGTGCCAGCAGTTTTGGGGAGGCAGGGAGGAACGTTGATACGCAGTATTTT
TRBV6-5	TRBD2	many	TRBJ2-3	17	CASSLLSGGLNTDTQYF	TGTGCCAGCAGCCTCCTCAGCGGGGGACTTAACACAGATACGCAGTATTTT
TRBV12-3/TRBV12-4	TRBD1	medium-sized	TRBJ2-3	12	CASSGTGFVLDF	TGTGCCAGCAGCGGGACAGGGTTTGTTCTCGATTTT
TRBV5-1	NA	many	TRBJ1-2	14	CASSFGGSPYGYTF	TGCGCCAGCAGCTTTGGGGGCAGTCCTTATGGCTACACCTTC
TRBV7-6	TRBD2	few	TRBJ2-1	15	CASSPSSGVYNEQFF	TGTGCCAGCAGCCCCTCTAGCGGGGTTTACAATGAGCAGTTCTTC
TRBV19	TRBD1	NA	TRBJ1-6	17	CASGRDRVRGNNSPLHF	TGTGCCAGTGGCCGGGACAGGGTTAGAGGCAATAATTCACCCCTCCACTTT
TRBV20-1	NA	many	TRBJ2-1	14	CSAPRPPSYNEQFF	TGCAGTGCCCCTAGGCCCCCCTCCTACAATGAGCAGTTCTTC
TRBV6-5	NA	few	TRBJ2-7	14	CASRPGLILYEQYF	TGTGCCAGCAGACCGGGACTGATCCTATACGAGCAGTACTTC
TRBV20-1	NA	NA	TRBJ1-3	13	CSASLRPGNTIYF	TGCAGTGCGAGTTTGCGGCCTGGAAACACCATATATTTT
TRBV18	TRBD1	NA	TRBJ2-7	15	CASSPPERQGYEQYF	TGTGCCAGCTCACCACCTGAAAGACAGGGCTACGAGCAGTACTTC
TRBV7-9	NA	NA	TRBJ2-1	14	CASSSSNLYNEQFF	TGTGCCAGCAGCTCATCTAACCTGTACAATGAGCAGTTCTTC
TRBV11-2	TRBD2	NA	TRBJ2-5	15	CASSFGLAGEETQYF	TGTGCCAGCAGCTTTGGACTAGCGGGGGAAGAGACCCAGTACTTC
TRBV5-1	NA	NA	TRBJ1-2	14	CASSLVPPGDGYTF	TGCGCCAGCAGCTTGGTGCCTCCGGGGGATGGCTACACCTTC
TRBV7-9	NA	many	TRBJ1-4	17	CASSLAPGAPGAEKLFF	TGTGCCAGCAGCTTAGCGCCCGGGGCCCCGGGGGCTGAAAAACTGTTTTTT
TRBV20-1	NA	NA	TRBJ2-2	13	CGPQGQGTGELFF	TGCGGACCCCAGGGGCAGGGCACCGGGGAGCTGTTTTTT
TRBV6-5	TRBD1	NA	TRBJ2-3	13	CASSHRDREPQYF	TGTGCCAGCAGTCACCGGGACAGGGAACCGCAGTATTTT
TRBV6-1	NA	many	TRBJ1-4	14	CASSRQFINEKLFF	TGTGCCAGTTCCAGACAGTTTATTAATGAAAAACTGTTTTTT